Listed below are T cell receptor beta chains from one sample, sequenced in a study of identical twins. TCRdb passed the 5' RACE reads through MiXCR, listing each CDR3 protein once. The table has 200,000 to 250,000 distinct CDR3 sequences, roughly 10% seen once. The sample taken for sequencing was memory T cells sorted from blood. Source of these receptors: a man in his fifties or sixties in good health. Each CDR3 is given with its conserved first and last residue. A D gene is named only where the DNA matches it firmly. Clone size is stated in some rows and not others, as once, few, many or a class when expanded.

clone_size j_call v_call d_call cdr3_nt cdr3_aa
. TRBJ1-2 TRBV7-8 . TGTGCCAGCAGCTTCGGACGGAGCCCAAACTATGGCTACACCTTC CASSFGRSPNYGYTF
. TRBJ1-1 TRBV9 . TGTGCCAGCAGCCCGACGCAGGGGACGAACACTGAAGCTTTCTTT CASSPTQGTNTEAFF
. TRBJ1-6 TRBV5-5 TRBD1 TGTGCCAGCAGCTTGGCCCGGACAGGGTGGAATTCACCCCTCCACTTT CASSLARTGWNSPLHF
. TRBJ1-2 TRBV5-1 TRBD1 TGCGCCAGCAGCCGTTCCGGGACAGGGTCTGGCTACACCTTC CASSRSGTGSGYTF
few TRBJ1-2 TRBV7-2 . TGTGCCAGCAGCTTAGTAGGGCGGTCCTTCGGGTATGGCTACACCTTC CASSLVGRSFGYGYTF
. TRBJ2-1 TRBV12-3/TRBV12-4 TRBD2 TGTGCCAGTTTCGGGGGGTCGAGCTCCTACAATGAGCAGTTCTTC CASFGGSSSYNEQFF
many TRBJ2-7 TRBV20-1 . TGCAGTGCTAGAGCCCCTCGCGAAACTAGGTACTCCTACGAGCAGTACTTC CSARAPRETRYSYEQYF
few TRBJ2-1 TRBV4-3 TRBD1 TGCGCCAGCAGCCAAGACGGGGACAGGGGCTACAATGAGCAGTTCTTC CASSQDGDRGYNEQFF
few TRBJ1-2 TRBV11-2 . TGTGCCAGCAGCTTAGATACCGGCCGGGGCTATGGCTACACCTTC CASSLDTGRGYGYTF
. TRBJ2-1 TRBV12-3/TRBV12-4 . TGTGCCAGCAGTTTTATGGCGAGCTCCTACAATGAGCAGTTCTTC CASSFMASSYNEQFF
many TRBJ2-5 TRBV29-1 . TGCAGCGTTGGGAGTGGCAGTCTCCAAGAGACCCAGTACTTC CSVGSGSLQETQYF
few TRBJ1-4 TRBV7-2 . TGTGCCAGCAGCTTAGCTCCCAAAAAGAATGAAAAACTGTTTTTT CASSLAPKKNEKLFF
many TRBJ2-1 TRBV20-1 . TGCAGTGCTAGAGTACCCCGGGCGTACAATGAGCAGTTCTTC CSARVPRAYNEQFF
many TRBJ2-3 TRBV29-1 . TGCAGCGTTGAGGGTGCCGGGAGTATAGATACGCAGTATTTT CSVEGAGSIDTQYF